This entry features one T cell receptor (beta chain) sequence. As yet, its antigen is unknown. The record originates from a study of PD-1 blockade in classical Hodgkin lymphoma. Study observations and caveats: The authors have not defined what causes the repertoire differences, possibly disease activity or prior therapy. Lower baseline TCR diversity was reported for newly diagnosed patients than for healthy donors. Newly diagnosed and completely responding patients shared comparable baseline diversity.

The time point here: cycle 4 day 1 (C4D1), after 6 weeks of nivolumab. Relapse after autologous stem cell transplantation occurred in every patient, and brentuximab vedotin exposure varied. Best responses were complete response, partial response or progressive disease. The assay was immunoSEQ multiplex PCR, and TCRdb's table has in-frame clones only and misses some. The sample lists about 24,000 clones; under 90% were seen once. The sequencing used peripheral blood mononuclear cells (PBMCs), collected before the fourth cycle of nivolumab. The source of this sequence is a human donor with classical Hodgkin lymphoma.

CDR3 protein: CASSLADSYGQPQHF. CDR3 bases: TGTGCCAGCAGCTTAGCCGACAGTTACGGGCAGCCCCAGCATTTT. This sequence joins TRBV7-6 and TRBJ1-5, with D possibly matching TRBD1 (5 bases). Germline V gene data show CDR1 as SGHVS and CDR2 as FNYEAQ. This CDR3 has 15 amino acids. Between the trimmed V and J ends, which lost 0 bases and 7 bases, there was a span of 13 bases.